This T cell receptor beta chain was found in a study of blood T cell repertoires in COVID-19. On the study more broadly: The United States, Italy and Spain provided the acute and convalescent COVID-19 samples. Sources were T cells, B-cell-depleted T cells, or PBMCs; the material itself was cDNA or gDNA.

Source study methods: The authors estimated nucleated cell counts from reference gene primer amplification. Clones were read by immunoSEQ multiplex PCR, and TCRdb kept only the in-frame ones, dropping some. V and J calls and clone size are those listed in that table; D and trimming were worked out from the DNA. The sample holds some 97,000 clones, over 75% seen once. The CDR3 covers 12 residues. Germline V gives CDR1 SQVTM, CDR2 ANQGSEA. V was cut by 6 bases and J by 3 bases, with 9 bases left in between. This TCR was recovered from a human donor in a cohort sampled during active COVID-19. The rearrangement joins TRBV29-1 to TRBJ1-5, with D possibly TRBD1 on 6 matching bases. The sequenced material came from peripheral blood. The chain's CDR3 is CSVRDTNQPQHF. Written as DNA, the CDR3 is TGCAGCGTACGGGACACCAATCAGCCCCAGCATTTT.